The entry below describes one T cell receptor beta chain. The target antigen is unknown. This sample is drawn from a study of STAT3 mutations in large granular lymphocyte leukemia. Regarding the study as a whole: At least one immunodominant TCR beta clonotype appeared in every T-cell large granular lymphocyte leukemia patient. In about 35% of the 18 patients, new TCR clonotypes emerged after therapy.

Only in-frame clones appear in the TCRdb table, and some are missing; sequencing was by immunoSEQ multiplex PCR. This table has roughly 8,000 clones, 91% appearing once. The V gene's germline CDR1 is LNHDA and CDR2 SQIVND (reference sequence). V dropped 4 bases and J dropped 4 bases, with 10 bases sitting between them. CDR3 size: 13 residues. The clonotype was recovered from a man aged 45-65 years with T-cell large granular lymphocyte leukemia. Some clones in this sample may be carry-over from other donors' samples. The rearrangement links TRBV19 to TRBJ1-2; weak D call: TRBD1 (6 bases). Sequencing was performed on peripheral blood mononuclear cells. The CDR3 region is CASSSGQLYGYTF. For the CDR3, the DNA is TGTGCCAGTAGTAGTGGACAGCTCTATGGCTACACCTTC.